Listed here is a single T cell receptor (beta chain). The source of the sample is a study of response to subunit inactivated influenza vaccine. TCRdb recomputed calls from the RT-PCR reads with MiXCR, one row per CDR3 protein. The sample lists 400,000 to 650,000 distinct CDR3 sequences, roughly 7.6% seen once, with around 13% in the top ten. The sample here was PBMCs from blood, taken less than 30 months after vaccination. The TCR comes from a man aged 50 to 69 who received an inactivated influenza vaccine.

The CDR3 nucleotides are TGCGCCAGCAGCCAATGGGGACTCGACCTCCAGAGCTCCTACGAGCAGTACTTC. Amino acid sequence: CASSQWGLDLQSSYEQYF. The genes are TRBV4-3 and TRBJ2-7, with D possibly TRBD2 on 6 matching bases. V lost 2 bases and J 0 bases, leaving 20 bases between the germline ends. The germline gives CDR1 LGHNA, CDR2 YSLEER. The CDR3 is made up of 18 amino acids.